The next 26 T cell receptor beta chains were all read from a single sample in a study of blood T cell repertoires in COVID-19. TCRdb's table, derived via immunoSEQ multiplex PCR, lists solely in-frame clones and lacks some. The profile covers 130,000 or so clones, with roughly 90% appearing a single time and roughly 4.3% taken by the ten largest. The source material was peripheral blood. The receptors were gathered from a man between 60 and 75 years old with COVID-19, enrolled during active disease.

The chain has TRBV6-6 and TRBJ2-2; TRBD1 aligns across 7 bases. The CDR3 runs to 15 residues. Germline CDR1 is MNHNY and CDR2 is SVGAGI (reference sequence). With V trimmed by 8 bases and J by 2 bases, 8 bases remained unmatched. As DNA, the CDR3 is TGTGCCAGCGGACCGGGACAGATAAACACCGGGGAGCTGTTTTTT. It specifies CASGPGQINTGELFF.

The rearrangement links TRBV30 to TRBJ1-2; TRBD1 might be the D (5 bases). The germline V gene encodes CDR1 GTSNPN and CDR2 SVGIG (reference sequence). V lost 0 bases to trimming and J lost 1 base, with 12 bases between them. The CDR3 extends over 15 amino acids. CDR3 nucleotides: TGTGCCTGGAGTGTGGCGGGGCTGGGTAACTATGGCTACACCTTC. Translation gives CAWSVAGLGNYGYTF.

This chain links TRBV12-5 with TRBJ1-5, with D perhaps TRBD1 (6 bases). This CDR3 region has 14 residues. Germline V gives CDR1 LGHNT, CDR2 FRNRAP. V lost 7 bases to trimming and J lost 9 bases, with 19 bases between them. This CDR3 is CASARGGLSGPQHF. The CDR3 nucleotides read TGTGCTAGTGCTCGGGGGGGCCTATCAGGGCCCCAGCATTTT.

The chain links TRBV5-1 to TRBJ2-1; 8 bases line up with TRBD1. Germline values: CDR1 SGHRS, CDR2 YFSETQ. The trim removed 6 bases at V and 7 bases at J, leaving 6 bases unmatched. The CDR3 covers 13 residues. The CDR3 spells CASKKNRGNEQFF. In nucleotides, the CDR3 is TGCGCCAGCAAAAAAAACAGGGGGAATGAGCAGTTCTTC.

Remarks on this clone: No DNA is shown, since the ends of the CDR3 on it are uncertain; the CDR3 is the one TCRdb lists. The chain recombines TRBV21-1 with TRBJ1-3. TRBV21-1 has pseudogene status. With termini counted, the CDR3 has 16 amino acids. The CDR3: CASSKDLVGSGNTIYF.

The rearrangement uses TRBV5-5 and TRBJ1-6; D is ambiguous. Germline loops: CDR1 SGHKS, CDR2 YYEKEE (reference sequence). V lost 4 bases and J 9 bases, leaving 14 bases between the germline ends. The CDR3 is 14 amino acids. CDR3 in DNA: TGTGCCAGCAGCGAGGACCCTGGGAGTTCACCCCTCCACTTT. Translated: CASSEDPGSSPLHF.

The chain recombines TRBV27 with TRBJ1-2; possibly TRBD1 for D (6 bases). CDR1 and CDR2 (germline): MNHEY, SMNVEV (reference sequence). V lost 3 bases and J 6 bases, leaving 8 bases between the germline ends. The CDR3 spans 12 residues. The CDR3 reads CASSLGGHGYTF. Written as DNA, the CDR3 is TGTGCCAGCAGTTTGGGGGGGCATGGCTACACCTTC.

The chain couples TRBV30 to TRBJ1-5; a weak D match, TRBD1 (6 bases). Between the trimmed V and J ends, which lost 0 bases and 4 bases, there was a span of 13 bases. The CDR3 length is 15 residues. Germline V gene data show CDR1 as GTSNPN and CDR2 as SVGIG (reference sequence). The CDR3 sequence is CAWSVGGIGNQPQHF. CDR3 nucleotide sequence: TGTGCCTGGAGTGTAGGGGGAATCGGGAATCAGCCCCAGCATTTT.

V is TRBV12-2 and J is TRBJ1-4; the table's D call, TRBD1, was not checked against the DNA. TRBV12-2 is a recognized pseudogene. The CDR3 sequence is 24 residues long. CDR3 amino acids: CASRLASRGTRDISFLATNEKLFF. The CDR3 region has the DNA TGTGCAAGTCGCTTAGCTTCCCGAGGGACCCGGGACATCTCCTTCCTTGCAACTAATGAAAAACTGTTTTTT.

The chain employs TRBV28 and TRBJ1-5; D ambiguous. Per germline, CDR1 MDHEN and CDR2 SYDVKM. CDR3 length: 14 amino acids. V lost 7 bases and J 0 bases, leaving 10 bases between the germline ends. CDR3 protein: CASNPEYSNQPQHF. The CDR3 bases are TGTGCCAGCAATCCAGAATATAGCAATCAGCCCCAGCATTTT.

This chain connects TRBV27 to TRBJ2-2; TRBD2 might be the D (6 bases). The CDR3 has 19 residues. V was cut by 3 bases and J by 5 bases, with 25 bases left in between. Germline CDR1 and CDR2: MNHEY and SMNVEV (reference sequence). The CDR3 spells CASSFSTAGTPRGTGELFF. In DNA form, the CDR3 reads TGTGCCAGCAGTTTCTCAACGGCCGGGACTCCCCGGGGGACCGGGGAGCTGTTTTTT.

This clone was detected once. The gene calls are TRBV11-2 and TRBJ1-6, with unresolved D. The germline V gene encodes CDR1 SGHAT and CDR2 FQNNGV. This CDR3 has 13 residues. Trimming shortened V by 4 bases and J by 10 bases, and 11 bases separated the two germline ends. CDR3 sequence reads: CASSWERNSPLHF. DNA for the CDR3: TGTGCCAGCAGCTGGGAGAGGAACTCACCCCTCCACTTT. The entire variable domain, with the rest obtained from reference TRBV11-2 and TRBJ1-6, is as follows: EAGVAQSPRYKIIEKRQSVAFWCNPISGHATLYWYQQILGQGPKLLIQFQNNGVVDDSQLPKDRFSAERLKGVDSTLKIQPAKLEDSAVYLCASSWERNSPLHFGNGTRLTVT.

The rearrangement links TRBV18 to TRBJ2-3; 7 nucleotides match TRBD2. The germline V gene encodes CDR1 KGHSH and CDR2 LQKENI. Trimming at V came to 4 bases and at J to 5 bases, leaving 3 bases not matched to a gene. This CDR3 has 13 residues. In DNA, the CDR3 is TGTGCCAGCTCACTACGGGGGGAAGATACGCAGTATTTT. The encoded protein is CASSLRGEDTQYF.

The gene calls are TRBV7-2 and TRBJ2-7; TRBD2 agrees at 10 bases. Germline-derived CDR1 and CDR2 are SGHTA and FQGNSA. Unmatched junction bases numbered 13, after V lost 2 bases and J lost 6 bases. The CDR3 is 17 amino acids. The CDR3 sequence is CASSLNRGTSEILEQYF. DNA of the CDR3: TGTGCCAGCAGCTTAAATCGGGGGACTAGCGAAATTCTCGAGCAGTACTTC.

This sequence joins TRBV11-2 and TRBJ1-1, with D maybe TRBD1 (6 bases). The CDR3 loop spans 17 amino acids. The V end was cut by 5 bases, the J end by 1 base, with 20 bases between. Germline V CDR1 and CDR2: SGHAT, FQNNGV. The CDR3 loop reads CASSRGGGRLENTEAFF. The CDR3 bases are TGTGCCAGCAGCCGGGGCGGGGGCCGCCTAGAGAACACTGAAGCTTTCTTT.

The chain joins TRBV29-1 to TRBJ1-1; D not resolved. The germline gives CDR1 SQVTM, CDR2 ANQGSEA. Between the trimmed V and J ends, which lost 7 bases and 5 bases, there was a span of 20 bases. CDR3 size: 14 residues. The CDR3 region is CSGAGSYARTEAFF. The CDR3 coding sequence is TGCAGCGGAGCCGGGTCCTACGCGAGGACTGAAGCTTTCTTT.

V usage is TRBV5-5 and J usage is TRBJ1-1; unclear D gene. Trimming cost V 0 bases and J 0 bases, with 12 bases left between them. The CDR3 has 16 amino acids. Germline V gene data show CDR1 as SGHKS and CDR2 as YYEKEE (reference sequence). CDR3 protein: CASSLGLWAMNTEAFF. The CDR3 DNA reads TGTGCCAGCAGCTTGGGGCTTTGGGCCATGAACACTGAAGCTTTCTTT.

The rearrangement uses TRBV6-6 and TRBJ1-4, with TRBD1 identical over 7 bases. Losses at the gene ends were 2 bases for V and 8 bases for J; bases not matched to a gene: 8. CDR1 MNHNY and CDR2 SVGAGI come from the germline V gene (reference sequence). This CDR3 spans 15 amino acids. CDR3 nucleotides: TGTGCCAGCAGTTACCGACAGGGTCGGAAAGAAAAACTGTTTTTT. Its translation is CASSYRQGRKEKLFF.

This sequence joins TRBV10-3 and TRBJ1-5, with D possibly being TRBD1 (6 bases). Per the germline V gene, CDR1 is ENHRY and CDR2 is SYGVKD. Trimming took 0 bases from V and 5 from J, leaving 8 bases between them. The CDR3 loop spans 14 amino acids. The CDR3 DNA reads TGTGCCATCAGTGAGTCGTCAGGGGATCAGCCCCAGCATTTT. This translates into CAISESSGDQPQHF.

V is TRBV4-2 and J is TRBJ2-1; D is undetermined. Germline loops: CDR1 LGHNA, CDR2 YNFKEQ. V was pared by 1 base and J by 9 bases, with 10 bases between. The CDR3 sequence is 13 residues long. The CDR3 spells CASSQASYREQFF. The CDR3 DNA reads as TGTGCCAGCAGCCAAGCAAGCTATCGTGAGCAGTTCTTC.

This CDR3 reads CASRPVFTGEAFF. The CDR3 DNA reads as TGCGCCAGCAGACCCGTCTTCACTGGTGAAGCTTTCTTT. This sequence joins TRBV5-1 and TRBJ1-1; D call uncertain. The ends were cut back, 5 bases at V and 7 bases at J, with 15 bases in the middle. Germline CDR1 reads SGHRS; CDR2 reads YFSETQ. The CDR3 totals 13 residues.

This clone has only a few counts. The chain joins TRBV19 to TRBJ1-5, with 12 bases lining up with TRBD1. CDR1 and CDR2 from the germline V gene are LNHDA and SQIVND (reference sequence). V was clipped by 5 bases and J by 6 bases; unmatched bases: 8. This CDR3 region has 16 residues. CDR3 nucleotides: TGTGCCAGTAGTCGAGGGACAGGGGGCAGGGGTCAGCCCCAGCATTTT. This gives the protein CASSRGTGGRGQPQHF.

This chain connects TRBV7-2 to TRBJ2-7, with 8 bases fitting TRBD1. V was pared by 5 bases and J by 0 bases, with 3 bases of the junction left unmatched. This CDR3 contains 14 residues. The germline V gene has CDR1 SGHTA and CDR2 FQGNSA. The CDR3 protein is CASSPDRGSYEQYF. Written as DNA, the CDR3 is TGTGCCAGCAGCCCCGACAGGGGCTCCTACGAGCAGTACTTC.

Only one count was recorded for this clone. This chain joins TRBV19 and TRBJ1-5; D gene ambiguous. The CDR3 consists of 15 residues. V shed 3 bases and J shed 7 bases, with 16 bases lying between them. The germline CDR1 and CDR2 sequences are LNHDA and SQIVND (reference sequence). The CDR3 sequence: CASSMPQSVTQPQHF. The CDR3 coding sequence is TGTGCCAGTAGTATGCCCCAAAGCGTGACCCAGCCCCAGCATTTT.

The chain employs TRBV4-3 and TRBJ1-4; 8 bases line up with TRBD1. Trimming cost V 4 bases and J 7 bases; bases outside gene matches: 8. CDR3 length: 15 residues. CDR1 and CDR2 (germline): LGHNA, YSLEER. The chain's CDR3 is CASSPTGGIGEKLFF. CDR3 bases: TGCGCCAGCAGCCCTACAGGGGGAATTGGTGAAAAACTGTTTTTT.

The rearrangement joins TRBV10-3 to TRBJ1-2; 7 bases map to TRBD1. Germline values: CDR1 ENHRY, CDR2 SYGVKD. The CDR3 extends over 14 amino acids. V shed 3 bases, J shed 7 bases, and the junction held 8 bases outside the gene matches. This CDR3 reads CAISEGTGAVGYTF. The CDR3 DNA reads TGTGCCATCAGTGAAGGTACAGGGGCCGTTGGCTACACCTTC.